The clone carrying this T cell receptor (beta chain) was detected ten times or more. The antigen is unknown. This CDR3 is 15 amino acids long. V was clipped by 0 bases and J by 5 bases; unmatched bases: 3. Germline CDR1 and CDR2: SGDLS and YYNGEE. These data are taken from a study of spatial heterogeneity in lung cancer. Background on the study: TCR transcript counts in tumor regions correlated strongly with a T cell module score from matched bulk RNA-seq. Raw reads contained each unique TCR and UMI combination more than ten times on average.

Whole-study results and caveats: It was found that expanded intratumoral alpha and beta TCR counts tracked tumor mutation counts.

Sample time point: sample taken at primary tumor resection. TCRdb reprocessed the 5' RACE reads via MiXCR and lists one record per CDR3 protein. There are about 12,000 distinct CDR3 sequences in the sample; about 5% occur only once, and about 35% lies in the top ten. This TCR derives from a male donor with early-stage non-small cell lung cancer. The genes are TRBV9 and TRBJ2-2, with 8 bases matching TRBD2. Material: lung tumor tissue, obtained at surgery. CDR3 amino acids: CASSVAGGRTGELFF. CDR3 bases: TGTGCCAGCAGCGTAGCGGGGGGGCGAACCGGGGAGCTGTTTTTT.